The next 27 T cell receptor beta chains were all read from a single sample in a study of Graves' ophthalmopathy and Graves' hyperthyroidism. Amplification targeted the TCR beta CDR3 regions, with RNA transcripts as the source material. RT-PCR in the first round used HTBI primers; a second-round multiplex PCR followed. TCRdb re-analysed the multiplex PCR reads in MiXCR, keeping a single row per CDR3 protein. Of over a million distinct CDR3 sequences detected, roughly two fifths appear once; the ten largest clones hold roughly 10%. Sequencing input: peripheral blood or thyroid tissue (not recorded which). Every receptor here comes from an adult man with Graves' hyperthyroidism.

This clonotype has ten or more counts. The chain's CDR3 is CASRYRVGTEAFF. DNA of the CDR3: TGTGCCAGCAGGTACAGGGTTGGCACTGAAGCTTTCTTT. This chain joins TRBV7-2 and TRBJ1-1; D is possibly TRBD1 (6 bases). The CDR3 sequence is 13 residues long. Trimming cost V 6 bases and J 4 bases, with 12 bases left between them. CDR1 and CDR2 from the germline V gene are SGHTA and FQGNSA.

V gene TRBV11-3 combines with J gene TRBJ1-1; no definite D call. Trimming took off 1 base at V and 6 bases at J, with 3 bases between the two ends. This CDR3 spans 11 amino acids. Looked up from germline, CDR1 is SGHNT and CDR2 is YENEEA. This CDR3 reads CASSLASEAFF. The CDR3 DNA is TGTGCCAGCAGCTTAGCATCTGAAGCTTTCTTT.

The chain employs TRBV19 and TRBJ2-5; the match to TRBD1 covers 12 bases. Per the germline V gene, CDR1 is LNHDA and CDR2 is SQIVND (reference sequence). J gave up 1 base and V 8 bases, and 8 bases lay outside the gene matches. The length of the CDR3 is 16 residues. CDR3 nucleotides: TGTGCCAGTGGTCCGGGACAGGGGGCACGCCAAGAGACCCAGTACTTC. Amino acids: CASGPGQGARQETQYF.

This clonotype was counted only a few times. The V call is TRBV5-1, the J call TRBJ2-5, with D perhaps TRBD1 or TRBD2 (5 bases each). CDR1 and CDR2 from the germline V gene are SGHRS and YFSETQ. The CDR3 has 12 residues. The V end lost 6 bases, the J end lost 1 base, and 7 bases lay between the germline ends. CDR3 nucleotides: TGCGCCAGCACGGGGCTCCAAGAGACCCAGTACTTC. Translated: CASTGLQETQYF.

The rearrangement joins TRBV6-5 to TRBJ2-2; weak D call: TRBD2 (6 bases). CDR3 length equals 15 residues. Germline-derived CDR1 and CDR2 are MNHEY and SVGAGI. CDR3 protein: CASTVAGRPSGELFF. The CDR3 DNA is TGTGCTAGTACAGTGGCGGGGAGGCCCTCCGGGGAGCTGTTTTTT.

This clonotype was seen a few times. This CDR3 is CASAPRGVDGYTF. The CDR3 DNA reads TGTGCCAGCGCACCAAGGGGGGTGGATGGCTACACCTTC. The chain links TRBV12-3 or TRBV12-4 to TRBJ1-2, with D possibly being TRBD1 (6 bases). This CDR3 has 13 amino acids. V was shortened by 8 bases and J by 6 bases, with 16 bases between the two germline ends.

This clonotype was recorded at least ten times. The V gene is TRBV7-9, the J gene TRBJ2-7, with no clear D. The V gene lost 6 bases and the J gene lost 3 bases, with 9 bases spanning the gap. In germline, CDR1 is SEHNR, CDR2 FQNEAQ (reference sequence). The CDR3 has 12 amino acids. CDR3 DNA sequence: TGTGCCAGCAGTCTTACTTACTACGAGCAGTACTTC. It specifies CASSLTYYEQYF.

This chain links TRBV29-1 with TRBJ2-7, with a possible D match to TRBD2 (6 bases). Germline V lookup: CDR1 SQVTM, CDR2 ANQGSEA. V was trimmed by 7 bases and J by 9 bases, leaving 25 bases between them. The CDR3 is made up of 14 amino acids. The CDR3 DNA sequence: TGCAGCGCGACCAACGAGGACTCACCAGCGGGGCAGTACTTC. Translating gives CSATNEDSPAGQYF.

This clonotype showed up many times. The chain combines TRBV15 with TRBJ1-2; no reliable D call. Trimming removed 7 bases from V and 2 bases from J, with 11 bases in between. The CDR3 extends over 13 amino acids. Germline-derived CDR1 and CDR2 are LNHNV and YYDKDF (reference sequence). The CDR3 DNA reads TGTGCCACCACCAGGTCGGACAACTATGGCTACACCTTC. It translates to CATTRSDNYGYTF.

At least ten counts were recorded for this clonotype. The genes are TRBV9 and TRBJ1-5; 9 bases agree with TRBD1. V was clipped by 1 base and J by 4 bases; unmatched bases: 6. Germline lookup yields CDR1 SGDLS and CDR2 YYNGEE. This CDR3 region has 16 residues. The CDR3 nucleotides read TGTGCCAGCAGCGTAACCACAGGGGGCCTGAATCAGCCCCAGCATTTT. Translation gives CASSVTTGGLNQPQHF.

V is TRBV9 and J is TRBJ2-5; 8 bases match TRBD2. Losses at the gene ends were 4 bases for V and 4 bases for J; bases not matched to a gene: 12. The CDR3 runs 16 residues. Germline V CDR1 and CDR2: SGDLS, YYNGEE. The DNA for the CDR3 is TGTGCCAGCAGCCAAGTACGGGCGGGAGGTTTAGAGACCCAGTACTTC. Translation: CASSQVRAGGLETQYF.

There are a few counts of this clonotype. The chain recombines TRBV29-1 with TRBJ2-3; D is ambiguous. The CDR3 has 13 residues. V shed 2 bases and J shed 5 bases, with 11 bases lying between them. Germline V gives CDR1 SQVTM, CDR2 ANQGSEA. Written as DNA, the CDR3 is TGCAGCGTTGAATCCGATGCAGGAGATACGCAGTATTTT. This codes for CSVESDAGDTQYF.

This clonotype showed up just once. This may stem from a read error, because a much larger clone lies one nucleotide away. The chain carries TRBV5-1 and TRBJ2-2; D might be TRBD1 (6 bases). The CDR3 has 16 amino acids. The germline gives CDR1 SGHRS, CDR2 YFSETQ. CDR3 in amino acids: CASSPAGTRNTVELFF. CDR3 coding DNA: TGCGCCAGCAGCCCGGCCGGGACAAGGAACACCGTGGAGCTGTTTTTT.

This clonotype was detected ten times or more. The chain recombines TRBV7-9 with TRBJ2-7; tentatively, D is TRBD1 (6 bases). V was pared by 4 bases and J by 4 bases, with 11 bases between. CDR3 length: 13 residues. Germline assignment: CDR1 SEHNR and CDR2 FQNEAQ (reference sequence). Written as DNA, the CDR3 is TGTGCCAGCAGCTCCACAACAGGGTACGAGCAGTACTTC. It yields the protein CASSSTTGYEQYF.

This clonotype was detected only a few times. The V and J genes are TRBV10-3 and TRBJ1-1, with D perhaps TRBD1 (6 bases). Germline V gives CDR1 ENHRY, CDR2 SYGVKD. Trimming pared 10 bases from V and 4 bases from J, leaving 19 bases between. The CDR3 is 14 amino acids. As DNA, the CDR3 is TGTGCCAGCAGGCACTCGAGAGGGGGCACTGAAGCTTTCTTT. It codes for CASRHSRGGTEAFF.

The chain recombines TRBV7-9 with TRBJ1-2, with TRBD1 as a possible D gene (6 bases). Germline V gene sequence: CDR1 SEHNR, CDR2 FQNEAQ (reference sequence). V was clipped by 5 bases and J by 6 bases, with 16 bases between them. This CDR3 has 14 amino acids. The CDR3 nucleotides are TGTGCCAGCAGCCTTCAACAGGGTTTGGATGGCTACACCTTC. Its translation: CASSLQQGLDGYTF.

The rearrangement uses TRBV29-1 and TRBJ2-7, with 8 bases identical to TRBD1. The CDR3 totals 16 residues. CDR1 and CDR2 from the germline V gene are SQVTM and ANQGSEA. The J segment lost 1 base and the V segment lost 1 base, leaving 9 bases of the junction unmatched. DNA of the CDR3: TGCAGCGTTGAAGGCTCCGGACAGGGTTCGTCCTACGAGCAGTACTTC. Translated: CSVEGSGQGSSYEQYF.

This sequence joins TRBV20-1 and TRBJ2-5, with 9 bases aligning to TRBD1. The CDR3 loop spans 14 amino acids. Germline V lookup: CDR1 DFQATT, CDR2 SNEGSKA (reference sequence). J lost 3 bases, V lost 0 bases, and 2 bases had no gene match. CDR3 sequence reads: CSARDWTGEETQYF. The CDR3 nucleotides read TGCAGTGCTAGAGATTGGACAGGGGAAGAGACCCAGTACTTC.

CDR3 amino acids: CASSVGPVLGYTF. In DNA form, the CDR3 reads TGTGCCAGCAGCGTTGGACCCGTTCTTGGCTACACCTTC. The gene calls are TRBV7-2 and TRBJ1-2, with D unclear. The ends were cut back, 5 bases at V and 7 bases at J, with 14 bases in the middle. The CDR3 loop spans 13 amino acids. The germline CDR1 and CDR2 sequences are SGHTA and FQGNSA.

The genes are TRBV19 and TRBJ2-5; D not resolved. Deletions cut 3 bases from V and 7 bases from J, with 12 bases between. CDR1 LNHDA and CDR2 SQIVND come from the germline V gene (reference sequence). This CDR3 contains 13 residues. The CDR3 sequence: CASSMYSTATQYF. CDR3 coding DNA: TGTGCCAGTAGTATGTACTCCACAGCGACCCAGTACTTC. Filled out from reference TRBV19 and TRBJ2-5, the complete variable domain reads DGGITQSPKYLFRKEGQNVTLSCEQNLNHDAMYWYRQDPGQGLRLIYYSQIVNDFQKGDIAEGYSVSREKKESFPLTVTSAQKNPTAFYLCASSMYSTATQYFGPGTRLLVL.

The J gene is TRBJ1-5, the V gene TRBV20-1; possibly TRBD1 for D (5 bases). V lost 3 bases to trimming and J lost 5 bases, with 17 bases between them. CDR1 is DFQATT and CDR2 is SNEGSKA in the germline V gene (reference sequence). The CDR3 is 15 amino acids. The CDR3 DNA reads TGCAGTGCTAGGTCGGGGGACGGCCGGTATCAGCCCCAGCATTTT. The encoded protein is CSARSGDGRYQPQHF.

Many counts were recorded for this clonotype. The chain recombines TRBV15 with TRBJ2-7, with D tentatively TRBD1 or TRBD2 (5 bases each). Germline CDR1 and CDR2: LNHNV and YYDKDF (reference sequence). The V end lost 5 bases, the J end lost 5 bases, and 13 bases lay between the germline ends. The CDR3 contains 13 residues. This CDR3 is CATSGRDGHEQYF. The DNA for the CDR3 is TGTGCCACCAGCGGCCGGGACGGCCACGAGCAGTACTTC.

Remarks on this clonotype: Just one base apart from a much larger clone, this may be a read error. In DNA form, the CDR3 reads TGTGCCAGCAGCCCGCCGGGACTAGTGGGCATCGGGGAGCTGTTTTTT. Protein product: CASSPPGLVGIGELFF. This chain joins TRBV7-9 and TRBJ2-2, with TRBD2 matching over 8 bases. V was clipped by 5 bases and J by 7 bases; unmatched bases: 12. CDR1 and CDR2 (germline): SEHNR, FQNEAQ (reference sequence). CDR3 length: 16 residues.

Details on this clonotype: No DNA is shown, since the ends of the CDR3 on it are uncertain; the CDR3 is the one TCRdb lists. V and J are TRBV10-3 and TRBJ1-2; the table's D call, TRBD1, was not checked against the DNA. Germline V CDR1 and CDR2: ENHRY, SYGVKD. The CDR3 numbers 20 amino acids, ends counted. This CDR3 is CAISEDSSIYLCSVAEGYTF.

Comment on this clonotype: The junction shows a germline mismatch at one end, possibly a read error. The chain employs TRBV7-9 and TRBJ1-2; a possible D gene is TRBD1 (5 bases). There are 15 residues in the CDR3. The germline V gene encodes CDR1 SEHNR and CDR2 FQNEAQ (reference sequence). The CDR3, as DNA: TGCGCCAGCAGCCAAGCACGACAGATAAACTATGGCTACACCTTC. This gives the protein CASSQARQINYGYTF.

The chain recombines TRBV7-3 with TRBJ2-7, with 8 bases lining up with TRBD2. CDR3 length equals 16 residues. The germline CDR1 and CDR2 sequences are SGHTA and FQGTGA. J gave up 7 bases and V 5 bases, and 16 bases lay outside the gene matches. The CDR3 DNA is TGTGCCAGCAGCCAAGACATGGCGGGGGGCTACAATGAGCAGTACTTC. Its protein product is CASSQDMAGGYNEQYF. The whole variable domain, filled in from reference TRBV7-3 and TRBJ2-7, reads GAGVSQTPSNKVTEKGKYVELRCDPISGHTALYWYRQSLGQGPEFLIYFQGTGAADDSGLPNDRFFAVRPEGSVSTLKIQRTERGDSAVYLCASSQDMAGGYNEQYFGPGTRLTVT.

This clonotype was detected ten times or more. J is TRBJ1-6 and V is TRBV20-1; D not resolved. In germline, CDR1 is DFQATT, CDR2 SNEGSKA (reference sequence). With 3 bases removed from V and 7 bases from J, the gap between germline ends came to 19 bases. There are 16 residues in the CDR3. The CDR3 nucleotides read TGCAGTGCTAGTCGGTTCGACGGGATCAGAAATTCACCCCTCCACTTT. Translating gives CSASRFDGIRNSPLHF.